This TCR beta chain is from a study of blood T cell repertoires in COVID-19. The CDR3 sequence is 15 residues long. The junction had 10 bases not matched to a gene; V was cut back by 4 bases and J by 7 bases. Per the germline V gene, CDR1 is LNHDA and CDR2 is SQIVND (reference sequence). Sequencing used immunoSEQ multiplex PCR; TCRdb keeps in-frame clones, though not all of them. Found here are 70,000 or so clones, under 85% of them singletons; the top ten hold 14% to 15%. The clonotype originates from a man aged 60-69 years with COVID-19, enrolled during active disease. Sequencing was performed on peripheral blood. The rearrangement joins TRBV19 to TRBJ1-1; 9 positions match TRBD1. CDR3 bases: TGTGCCAGTAGTACACTAAGACAGGGGGTGAGTGAAGCTTTCTTT. It codes for CASSTLRQGVSEAFF.